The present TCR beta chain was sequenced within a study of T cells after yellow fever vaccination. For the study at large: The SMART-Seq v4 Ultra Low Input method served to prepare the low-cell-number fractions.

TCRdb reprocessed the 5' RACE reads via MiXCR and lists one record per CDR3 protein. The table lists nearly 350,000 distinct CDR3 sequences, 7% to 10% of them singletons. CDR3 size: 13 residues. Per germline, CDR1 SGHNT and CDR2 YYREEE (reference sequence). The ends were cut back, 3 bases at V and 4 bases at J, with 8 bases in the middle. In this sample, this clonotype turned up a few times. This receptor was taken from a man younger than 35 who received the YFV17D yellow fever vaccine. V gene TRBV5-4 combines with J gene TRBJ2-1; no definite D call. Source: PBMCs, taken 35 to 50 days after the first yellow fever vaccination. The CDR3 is CASSSEIYNEQFF. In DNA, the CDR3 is TGTGCCAGCAGCTCTGAGATTTACAATGAGCAGTTCTTC.